This is a list of T cell receptor beta chains from one sample in a study of cytomegalovirus exposure and HLA in healthy donors. Method: immunoSEQ multiplex PCR; TCRdb's copy keeps in-frame clones and lacks some. The data show around 130,000 clones, 50% to 75% seen once. Sequencing was carried out using PBMCs. The receptor source for this set is a woman aged 40 to 49 in good health and CMV-seropositive. The CDR3 runs from the conserved cysteine through the conserved F or W. A D gene is named only where the DNA matches it firmly. Clone size is stated in some rows and not others, as once, few, many or a class when expanded.

clone size: medium-sized
J gene: TRBJ2-7
V gene: TRBV10-3
D gene: .
CDR3 DNA: TGTGCCATCAGTGATTCGGAGGTTGAGCAGTACTTC
CDR3 protein: CAISDSEVEQYF

clone size: few
J gene: TRBJ1-5
V gene: TRBV19
D gene: .
CDR3 DNA: TGTGCCAGTAGTATTGGTGGGGCAGGGCGACAGCCCCAGCATTTT
CDR3 protein: CASSIGGAGRQPQHF

clone size: .
J gene: TRBJ2-1
V gene: TRBV28
D gene: TRBD1
CDR3 DNA: TGTGCCAGCCAGGGGGAATGGAGTGAGCAGTTCTTC
CDR3 protein: CASQGEWSEQFF

clone size: few
J gene: TRBJ1-3
V gene: TRBV6-1
D gene: .
CDR3 DNA: TGTGCCAGCAGTGAAAGCTGGGGAGTCCTTGGAAACACCATATATTTT
CDR3 protein: CASSESWGVLGNTIYF

clone size: .
J gene: TRBJ2-7
V gene: TRBV10-3
D gene: TRBD2
CDR3 DNA: TGTGCCATCAGTGAAGCCCTAGCGGGAGGAGGCGAGCAGTACTTC
CDR3 protein: CAISEALAGGGEQYF

clone size: .
J gene: TRBJ2-2
V gene: TRBV10-1
D gene: .
CDR3 DNA: TGCGCCAGCAGTGAGTCGTTGCTCCGAGGATGGGGGGAGCTGTTTTTT
CDR3 protein: CASSESLLRGWGELFF

clone size: .
J gene: TRBJ2-7
V gene: TRBV7-9
D gene: TRBD2
CDR3 DNA: TGTGCCAGCAGCGAAAGACTAGCGGGAGGGTACGAGCAGTACTTC
CDR3 protein: CASSERLAGGYEQYF

clone size: .
J gene: TRBJ2-1
V gene: TRBV9
D gene: .
CDR3 DNA: TGTGCCAGCAGCGTAGTACAGGGTAAAAATGAGCAGTTCTTC
CDR3 protein: CASSVVQGKNEQFF

clone size: .
J gene: TRBJ1-2
V gene: TRBV7-9
D gene: .
CDR3 DNA: TGTGCCAGCAGCTTAGAGCGGGGGAGAGGGAATGGCTACACCTTC
CDR3 protein: CASSLERGRGNGYTF

clone size: .
J gene: TRBJ2-3
V gene: TRBV29-1
D gene: TRBD2
CDR3 DNA: TGCAGCGTCTCCGGGGGGGGCACAGATACGCAGTATTTT
CDR3 protein: CSVSGGGTDTQYF

clone size: once
J gene: TRBJ2-7
V gene: TRBV7-9
D gene: .
CDR3 DNA: TGTGCCAGCAGCTTAGCCCAGAGAGGTGGAAGCTCCTACGAGCAGTACTTC
CDR3 protein: CASSLAQRGGSSYEQYF

clone size: .
J gene: TRBJ2-3
V gene: TRBV14
D gene: .
CDR3 DNA: TGTGCCAGCAGCCCCGGGGTCCGCACAGATACGCAGTATTTT
CDR3 protein: CASSPGVRTDTQYF

clone size: .
J gene: TRBJ1-1
V gene: TRBV7-6
D gene: .
CDR3 DNA: TGTGCCAGCAGCCCACGGGCCCGGGGGAACACTGAAGCTTTCTTT
CDR3 protein: CASSPRARGNTEAFF

clone size: few
J gene: TRBJ2-1
V gene: TRBV7-9
D gene: .
CDR3 DNA: TGTGCCAGCAGCCCCCGCGGAGGCGGGGCCACCGAGCAGTTCTTC
CDR3 protein: CASSPRGGGATEQFF

clone size: .
J gene: TRBJ2-3
V gene: TRBV27
D gene: TRBD2
CDR3 DNA: TGTGCCAGCAGTTTACTGGCGGGAGGGCCGGATACGCAGTATTTT
CDR3 protein: CASSLLAGGPDTQYF

clone size: .
J gene: TRBJ2-7
V gene: TRBV5-8
D gene: TRBD1
CDR3 DNA: TGTGCCAGCAGCTTGGTAGAACCGGGACAGGCCTACGAGCAGTACTTC
CDR3 protein: CASSLVEPGQAYEQYF

clone size: .
J gene: TRBJ2-1
V gene: TRBV19
D gene: TRBD2
CDR3 DNA: TGTGCCAGTAGTTTTGGACTAGCGGGGGATGGTAAACTCTTC
CDR3 protein: CASSFGLAGDGKLF

clone size: few
J gene: TRBJ1-5
V gene: TRBV6-1
D gene: .
CDR3 DNA: TGTGCCAGCAACCGGGCGGGTAGCAATCAGCCCCAGCATTTT
CDR3 protein: CASNRAGSNQPQHF

clone size: .
J gene: TRBJ2-5
V gene: TRBV11-2
D gene: .
CDR3 DNA: TGTGCCAGCAGCTCGGCGGATTTATCAGTGGAGACCCAGTACTTC
CDR3 protein: CASSSADLSVETQYF

clone size: once
J gene: TRBJ1-2
V gene: TRBV5-1
D gene: TRBD1
CDR3 DNA: TGCGCCAGCAAGGAGGGGGCAATAGGAAACTATGGCTACATCTTC
CDR3 protein: CASKEGAIGNYGYIF

clone size: .
J gene: TRBJ1-2
V gene: TRBV30
D gene: .
CDR3 DNA: TGTGCCTGGAGCGACCCCGGAGGCTATGGCTACACCTTC
CDR3 protein: CAWSDPGGYGYTF

clone size: .
J gene: TRBJ2-3
V gene: TRBV2
D gene: TRBD2
CDR3 DNA: TGTGCCAGCAGCCTAGCGGGTTCAACGGGAGATACGCAGTATTTT
CDR3 protein: CASSLAGSTGDTQYF

clone size: .
J gene: TRBJ2-5
V gene: TRBV7-7
D gene: .
CDR3 DNA: TGTGCTAGCAGCTTAGCGCGGGGCCCGTACCAAGAGACCCAGTACTTC
CDR3 protein: CASSLARGPYQETQYF

clone size: .
J gene: TRBJ2-1
V gene: TRBV29-1
D gene: TRBD2
CDR3 DNA: TGCAGCGTTGAAGATCCAAGGGGACTAGCGGAGCCAAGATACAATGAGCAGTTCTTC
CDR3 protein: CSVEDPRGLAEPRYNEQFF

clone size: .
J gene: TRBJ2-1
V gene: TRBV4-2
D gene: TRBD2
CDR3 DNA: TGTGCCAGCAGCCAGCCCGGGACTAGCGGGAGTTATGAGCAGTTCTTC
CDR3 protein: CASSQPGTSGSYEQFF

clone size: .
J gene: TRBJ1-2
V gene: TRBV30
D gene: .
CDR3 DNA: TGTGCCTGGAGTGTAGGCAGGGAAGGCTACACCTTC
CDR3 protein: CAWSVGREGYTF

clone size: few
J gene: TRBJ2-5
V gene: TRBV7-8
D gene: TRBD2
CDR3 DNA: TGTGCCAGCAGCTTAGCGGGACTAGCGGGGGTCCAAGAGACCCAGTACTTC
CDR3 protein: CASSLAGLAGVQETQYF

clone size: .
J gene: TRBJ1-5
V gene: TRBV6-1
D gene: .
CDR3 DNA: TGTGCCAGCAGTGACAGGCTTCGCAATCAGCCCCAGCATTTT
CDR3 protein: CASSDRLRNQPQHF